Shown below are 18 T cell receptor beta chains from a single sample sequenced in a study of cytomegalovirus exposure and HLA in healthy donors. The PCR contained 60 Vbeta and 13 Jbeta primers. The data were produced by immunoSEQ multiplex PCR, yet TCRdb's version contains in-frame clones alone and is incomplete. This sample has 150,000 to 200,000 clones, with 80% to 90% found just once. Sequencing was performed on PBMCs. The receptor set was obtained from a man aged 40-50 years in good health and CMV-seropositive.

The rearrangement links TRBV9 to TRBJ2-1; 15 nucleotides match TRBD2. V dropped 4 bases and J dropped 7; count of bases not matched to a gene: 3. The CDR3 spans 15 residues. The germline gives CDR1 SGDLS, CDR2 YYNGEE. The CDR3 loop is CASSIGTSGGNEQFF. The CDR3, as DNA: TGTGCCAGCAGCATCGGGACTAGCGGGGGGAATGAGCAGTTCTTC. Combining the CDR3 with reference TRBV9 and TRBJ2-1 gives the whole variable domain DSGVTQTPKHLITATGQRVTLRCSPRSGDLSVYWYQQSLDQGLQFLIQYYNGEERAKGNILERFSAQQFPDLHSELNLSSLELGDSALYFCASSIGTSGGNEQFFGPGTRLTVL.

This rearrangement joins TRBV6-1 to TRBJ2-7; the match to TRBD2 covers 14 bases. Per germline, CDR1 MNHNS and CDR2 SASEGT. The trim removed 1 base at V and 2 bases at J, leaving 1 base unmatched. The CDR3 has 16 amino acids. The CDR3 protein is CASSEGLAGGPYEQYF. The CDR3 DNA reads TGTGCCAGCAGTGAAGGACTAGCGGGAGGGCCCTACGAGCAGTACTTC.

The V call is TRBV10-1, the J call TRBJ2-1; TRBD2 aligns across 8 bases. There are 15 residues in the CDR3. V shed 8 bases, J shed 0 bases, and the junction held 6 bases outside the gene matches. Per germline, CDR1 WNHNN and CDR2 SYGVQD (reference sequence). CDR3 nucleotides: TGCGCCAGCTCTAGCGGGTCGAGCTCCTACAATGAGCAGTTCTTC. This codes for CASSSGSSSYNEQFF.

The chain is built from TRBV6-1 and TRBJ2-7, with D possibly TRBD2 on 6 matching bases. Germline CDR1 MNHNS, CDR2 SASEGT. The CDR3 runs to 14 residues. V dropped 5 bases and J dropped 2 bases, with 13 bases sitting between them. CDR3 DNA: TGTGCCAGCAGTCGGGAGAGGGCTACCTACGAGCAGTACTTC. Translated, it gives CASSRERATYEQYF.

In this sample, this clone turned up a few times. V gene TRBV29-1 combines with J gene TRBJ1-2; 10 bases map to TRBD1. With 7 bases clipped from V and 6 bases from J, the junction kept 14 bases outside the gene matches. Germline CDR1 is SQVTM and CDR2 is ANQGSEA. This CDR3 has 15 amino acids. CDR3 sequence (DNA): TGCAGCGCTGGAAACCGGGACAGGGGCGCTCATGGCTACACCTTC. Amino acid sequence: CSAGNRDRGAHGYTF.

This clone has more than one count but fewer than ten. The rearrangement links TRBV5-4 to TRBJ2-1; 9 bases are shared with TRBD2. V dropped 2 bases and J dropped 7; count of bases not matched to a gene: 7. The CDR3 contains 15 residues. CDR1 and CDR2 (germline): SGHNT, YYREEE (reference sequence). In DNA, the CDR3 is TGTGCCAGCAGCTTAAGCGGGGGGCTATGGAATGAGCAGTTCTTC. It translates to CASSLSGGLWNEQFF.

This chain links TRBV9 with TRBJ2-5; possible D gene TRBD2, 6 bases. The J call is doubtful: the DNA matches TRBJ2-7 better. This CDR3 comprises 13 residues. Germline CDR1 SGDLS, CDR2 YYNGEE. The CDR3 region has the DNA TGTGCCAGCAGCGTGGCGGGAAAGGGCGAGCAGTACTTC. This sequence encodes CASSVAGKGEQYF.

The J gene is TRBJ2-6, the V gene TRBV29-1; 7 bases are shared with TRBD1. J gave up 2 bases and V 7 bases, and 17 bases lay outside the gene matches. The CDR3 extends over 18 amino acids. Germline V gene data show CDR1 as SQVTM and CDR2 as ANQGSEA. CDR3 protein: CSGMVRQGVRTGANVLTF. CDR3 coding DNA: TGCAGCGGCATGGTCAGGCAGGGGGTGAGAACTGGGGCCAACGTCCTGACTTTC.

This clone has a handful of counts. Here the CDR3 DNA reads TGTGCCAGCGGGGGCACAGGGGGGAACACTGAAGCTTTCTTT. Translated: CASGGTGGNTEAFF. This sequence joins TRBV25-1 and TRBJ1-1; the match to TRBD1 covers 8 bases. From germline, CDR1 is MGHDK and CDR2 SYGVNS. The CDR3 is 14 residues long. The ends lost 8 bases at V and 1 base at J; junction bases unmatched: 6.

The chain links TRBV5-5 to TRBJ1-5, with 8 bases fitting TRBD1. Losses at the gene ends were 3 bases for V and 7 bases for J; bases not matched to a gene: 6. Looked up from germline, CDR1 is SGHKS and CDR2 is YYEKEE (reference sequence). The CDR3 loop spans 14 amino acids. DNA of the CDR3: TGTGCCAGCAGCTGGGGGACAGGAGGACAGCCCCAGCATTTT. Protein sequence: CASSWGTGGQPQHF.

The chain links TRBV7-9 to TRBJ2-3; D remains unclear. CDR3 length: 16 amino acids. Trimming stripped 5 bases from V and 0 bases from J, with 15 bases between. In germline, CDR1 is SEHNR, CDR2 FQNEAQ (reference sequence). The CDR3 nucleotides are TGTGCCAGCAGCCCTTTGACTGGCCCTAGCACAGATACGCAGTATTTT. This translates into CASSPLTGPSTDTQYF.

A word on this clone: The sample has other DNA sequences that encode this CDR3 too. The V gene is TRBV7-2, the J gene TRBJ2-5; possibly TRBD1 for D (5 bases). This CDR3 has 13 amino acids. Trimming took 1 base from V and 4 from J, leaving 7 bases between them. CDR1 and CDR2 (germline): SGHTA, FQGNSA. The CDR3 DNA is TGTGCCAGCAGCTTAGGGGGCCGAGAGACCCAGTACTTC. Translated: CASSLGGRETQYF.

Points on this clone: The junction shows a germline mismatch at one end, possibly a read error. This chain's CDR3 is CASSETPGGAKNSQYF. Here the CDR3 DNA reads TGTGCCAGCAGTGAAACCCCGGGAGGAGCCAAAAACAGTCAGTACTTC. This chain links TRBV6-1 with TRBJ2-4, with 7 nucleotides matching TRBD2. Germline CDR1 MNHNS, CDR2 SASEGT. The CDR3 runs to 16 residues.

The chain links TRBV7-2 to TRBJ1-2; tentative D call: TRBD1 (6 bases). Germline V gene sequence: CDR1 SGHTA, CDR2 FQGNSA. This CDR3 is built from 15 residues. Trimming removed 8 bases from V and 1 base from J, with 17 bases in between. The DNA of the CDR3 is TGTGCCAGCGTAGGACAGCAAATTGTTAACTATGGCTACACCTTC. Translated, it gives CASVGQQIVNYGYTF.

The genes are TRBV18 and TRBJ2-1; unclear D gene. The CDR3 consists of 14 residues. CDR1 and CDR2 from the germline V gene are KGHSH and LQKENI. With 3 bases removed from V and 4 bases from J, the gap between germline ends came to 10 bases. The chain's CDR3 is CASSPSTGYNEQFF. CDR3 DNA sequence: TGTGCCAGCTCACCGTCGACGGGTTACAATGAGCAGTTCTTC.

A word on this clone: One junction end does not reproduce the germline sequence, and a read error may be involved. The J gene is TRBJ2-6, the V gene TRBV27; TRBD1 might be the D (5 bases). Germline V gives CDR1 MNHEY, CDR2 SMNVEV (reference sequence). The CDR3 is made up of 13 amino acids. The CDR3: CASKDSGANGLTF. The CDR3 region has the DNA TGTGCCAGCAAAGACTCTGGGGCCAACGGCCTGACTTTC. Full variable domain (outside the CDR3, taken from reference TRBV27 and TRBJ2-6): EAQVTQNPRYLITVTGKKLTVTCSQNMNHEYMSWYRQDPGLGLRQIYYSMNVEVTDKGDVPEGYKVSRKEKRNFPLILESPSPNQTSLYFCASKDSGANGLTFGAGSRLTVL.

The chain uses TRBV2 and TRBJ2-7; 8 nucleotides match TRBD1. Germline assignment: CDR1 SNHLY and CDR2 FYNNEI. With V trimmed by 6 bases and J by 5 bases, 15 bases remained unmatched. The length of the CDR3 is 16 residues. The CDR3 is CASSELAGQGRDEQYF. CDR3 in DNA: TGTGCCAGCAGCGAACTAGCAGGACAGGGTAGGGACGAGCAGTACTTC.

The genes are TRBV6-1 and TRBJ1-2; 7 bases agree with TRBD1. Germline lookup yields CDR1 MNHNS and CDR2 SASEGT. CDR3 length equals 15 residues. Losses at the gene ends were 8 bases for V and 8 bases for J; bases not matched to a gene: 17. Written as DNA, the CDR3 is TGTGCCAGCGCCCAGGACAGGCAGTTAGGAGGAGGCTACACCTTC. Its protein is CASAQDRQLGGGYTF.